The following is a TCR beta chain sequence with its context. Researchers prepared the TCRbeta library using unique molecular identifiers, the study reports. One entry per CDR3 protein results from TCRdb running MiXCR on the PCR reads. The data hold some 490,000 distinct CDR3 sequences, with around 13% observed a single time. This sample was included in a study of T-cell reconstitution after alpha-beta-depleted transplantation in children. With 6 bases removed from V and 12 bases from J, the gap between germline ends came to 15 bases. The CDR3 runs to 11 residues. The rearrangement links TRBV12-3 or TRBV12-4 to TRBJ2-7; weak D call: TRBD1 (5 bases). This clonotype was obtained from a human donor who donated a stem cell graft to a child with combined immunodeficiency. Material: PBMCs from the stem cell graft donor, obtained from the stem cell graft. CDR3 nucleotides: TGTGCCAGCAGCCCTGGCGACAGAAGGTACTTC. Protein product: CASSPGDRRYF.